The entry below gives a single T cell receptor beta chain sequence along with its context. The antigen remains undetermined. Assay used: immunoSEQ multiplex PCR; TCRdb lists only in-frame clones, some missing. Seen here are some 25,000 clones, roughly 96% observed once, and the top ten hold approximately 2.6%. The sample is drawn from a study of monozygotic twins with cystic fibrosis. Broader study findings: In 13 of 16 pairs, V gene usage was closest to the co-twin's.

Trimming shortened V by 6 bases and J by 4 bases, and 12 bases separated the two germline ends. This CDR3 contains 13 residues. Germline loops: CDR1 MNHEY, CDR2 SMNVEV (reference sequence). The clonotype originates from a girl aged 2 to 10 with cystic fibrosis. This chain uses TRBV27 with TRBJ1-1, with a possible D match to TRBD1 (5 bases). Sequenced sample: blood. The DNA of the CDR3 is TGTGCCAGCAGATCCATCGGGGGCACTGAAGCTTTCTTT. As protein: CASRSIGGTEAFF.